These 22 T cell receptor beta chains originate from one sample sequenced in a study of CD8 T cells in ankylosing spondylitis. Using its own MiXCR run on the 5' RACE reads, TCRdb lists one record per CDR3 protein. The data show a few hundred thousand distinct CDR3 sequences, with 20% seen just once and 3% to 4% held by the top ten. Sequencing was performed on blood, either unsorted or a sorted T cell fraction (not recorded which). These receptors were taken from a female donor with ankylosing spondylitis or in good health (not recorded which).

CDR3: CSARRSNQETQYF. CDR3 DNA sequence: TGCAGTGCTAGACGGTCAAACCAAGAGACCCAGTACTTC. This chain connects TRBV20-1 to TRBJ2-5; D gene uncertain. Germline CDR1 reads DFQATT; CDR2 reads SNEGSKA (reference sequence). This CDR3 region has 13 residues. The V gene lost 2 bases and the J gene lost 0 bases, with 7 bases spanning the gap.

This clonotype has just a few counts. The chain uses TRBV6-1 and TRBJ2-2; D gene ambiguous. Germline lookup yields CDR1 MNHNS and CDR2 SASEGT. This CDR3 has 13 residues. V gave up 8 bases and J gave up 5 bases, with 12 bases separating them. The CDR3 DNA reads as TGTGCCAGCCAGAGGACCATGACCGGGGAGCTGTTTTTT. Encoded protein: CASQRTMTGELFF.

V and J are TRBV7-2 and TRBJ2-1, with D possibly TRBD2 on 5 matching bases. Trimming left V 5 bases short and J 3 bases short, with 11 bases between. The length of the CDR3 is 14 residues. CDR1 SGHTA and CDR2 FQGNSA come from the germline V gene. Written as DNA, the CDR3 is TGTGCCAGCAGCCGCCCCGGGATCTACAATGAGCAGTTCTTC. Amino acid sequence: CASSRPGIYNEQFF.

The table lists this clonotype with a few counts. The chain has TRBV5-1 and TRBJ2-1, with TRBD1 identical over 10 bases. The CDR3 totals 15 residues. Germline V gene sequence: CDR1 SGHRS, CDR2 YFSETQ. V was pared by 2 bases and J by 7 bases, with 6 bases of the junction left unmatched. The CDR3 region is CASSFGTGAGNEQFF. The DNA for the CDR3 is TGCGCCAGCAGCTTTGGGACAGGGGCGGGAAATGAGCAGTTCTTC.

This chain links TRBV5-4 with TRBJ2-5; either TRBD1 or TRBD2 may fit D (5 bases each). The ends were cut back, 6 bases at V and 5 bases at J, with 14 bases in the middle. Per germline, CDR1 SGHNT and CDR2 YYREEE (reference sequence). The CDR3 has 13 amino acids. CDR3 region: CASNFWGTETQYF. CDR3 bases: TGTGCCAGCAATTTTTGGGGGACGGAGACCCAGTACTTC.

The CDR3 nucleotides are TGTGCCAGCTCCCGGGAGCCCACCTACGAGCAGTACTTC. Translating gives CASSREPTYEQYF. The chain carries TRBV6-1 and TRBJ2-7; D might be TRBD2 (6 bases). This CDR3 spans 13 amino acids. Germline V gene data show CDR1 as MNHNS and CDR2 as SASEGT. V lost 8 bases and J 2 bases, leaving 13 bases between the germline ends.

This chain connects TRBV6-1 to TRBJ2-1; 12 nucleotides align to TRBD2. The V gene end was trimmed by 7 bases and the J gene end by 10 bases; junction bases not matched to a gene: 5. This CDR3 spans 13 amino acids. Germline V lookup: CDR1 MNHNS, CDR2 SASEGT. The CDR3 nucleotides are TGTGCCAGCAAGTCTAGCGGGAGGGACGAGCAGTTCTTC. Translating gives CASKSSGRDEQFF.

This clonotype occurred many times. The chain couples TRBV5-1 to TRBJ2-6; D not resolved. The CDR3 is 15 residues long. V was clipped by 4 bases and J by 10 bases, with 18 bases between them. Looked up from germline, CDR1 is SGHRS and CDR2 is YFSETQ. The CDR3 is CASSPVVGNWNVLTF. In DNA form, the CDR3 reads TGCGCCAGCAGCCCCGTCGTTGGGAATTGGAACGTCCTGACTTTC.

This clonotype was seen a few times. The chain employs TRBV20-1 and TRBJ2-7; D is possibly TRBD2 (5 bases). CDR1 and CDR2 from the germline V gene are DFQATT and SNEGSKA (reference sequence). The CDR3 length is 13 residues. Trimming removed 3 bases from V and 3 bases from J, with 12 bases in between. In nucleotides, the CDR3 is TGCAGTGCTAGCACCGGGGTCCGCTACGAGCAGTACTTC. This sequence encodes CSASTGVRYEQYF.

This clonotype was counted only a few times. The genes are TRBV12-3 or TRBV12-4 and TRBJ2-1, with 8 bases that match TRBD2. This CDR3 is built from 15 residues. V shed 5 bases and J 9 bases; nucleotides not matched to a gene: 12. The CDR3 protein is CASSRDVAAGGEQFF. CDR3 DNA sequence: TGTGCCAGCAGTCGAGATGTAGCGGCGGGAGGTGAGCAGTTCTTC.

This chain links TRBV19 with TRBJ2-2; D is undetermined. The CDR3 consists of 14 residues. Trimming left V 5 bases short and J 4 bases short, with 11 bases between. Germline CDR1 and CDR2: LNHDA and SQIVND (reference sequence). The CDR3 loop is CASSDLWLTGELFF. CDR3 sequence (DNA): TGTGCCAGTAGTGATCTGTGGCTCACCGGGGAGCTGTTTTTT.

The chain recombines TRBV6-1 with TRBJ2-5; 8 nucleotides line up with TRBD1. Germline loops: CDR1 MNHNS, CDR2 SASEGT. V lost 6 bases and J lost 4; bases outside the gene matches: 10. This CDR3 is built from 15 residues. The DNA of the CDR3 is TGTGCCAGCAGCAGGGGGCGTAAGTGGCCAGAGACCCAGTACTTC. This codes for CASSRGRKWPETQYF.

This clonotype was seen a few times. The chain is built from TRBV7-9 and TRBJ2-4; TRBD1 matches 9 bases. This CDR3 is built from 15 residues. The ends lost 1 base at V and 8 bases at J; junction bases unmatched: 6. CDR1 is SEHNR, CDR2 FQNEAQ, per germline (reference sequence). CDR3 DNA: TGTGCCAGCAGCTTAGGGACAGGGGCGGTTGACATTCAGTACTTC. Protein product: CASSLGTGAVDIQYF.

This clonotype has more than one count but fewer than ten. V gene TRBV20-1 combines with J gene TRBJ2-7; TRBD2 is a possible D gene (5 bases). Germline V gene lookup returns CDR1 DFQATT and CDR2 SNEGSKA (reference sequence). Trimming removed 6 bases at V and 2 bases at J, with 14 bases between. The CDR3 covers 13 residues. CDR3 in amino acids: CSAPRGPPYEQYF. In nucleotides, the CDR3 is TGCAGTGCACCGAGAGGGCCACCCTACGAGCAGTACTTC.

This sequence joins TRBV7-2 and TRBJ2-7; 7 positions match TRBD2. After removal of 2 bases from V and 5 bases from J, the junction contained 6 bases not matched to a gene. Germline V gene lookup returns CDR1 SGHTA and CDR2 FQGNSA. This CDR3 has 14 amino acids. The CDR3 loop is CASSLRGRADEQYF. DNA for the CDR3: TGTGCCAGCAGCTTACGAGGGAGGGCCGACGAGCAGTACTTC.

This clonotype was counted a few times. The CDR3 loop is CASSDRDRTVQPQHF. The CDR3 region has the DNA TGTGCCAGCAGTGATCGGGACAGGACAGTTCAGCCCCAGCATTTT. The chain is built from TRBV2 and TRBJ1-5; TRBD1 matches at 8 bases. Germline CDR1 SNHLY, CDR2 FYNNEI. The CDR3 length is 15 residues. With V trimmed by 3 bases and J by 6 bases, 7 bases remained unmatched.

The chain joins TRBV4-3 to TRBJ2-7, with 7 bases matching TRBD1. CDR3 size: 15 residues. CDR1 and CDR2 (germline): LGHNA, YSLEER. J was trimmed by 0 bases and V by 4 bases; bases with no gene match: 6. The CDR3, as DNA: TGCGCCAGCAGCCTCCGACAGGGTATCTCCTACGAGCAGTACTTC. Its translation is CASSLRQGISYEQYF.

This clonotype was detected a few times. The chain joins TRBV29-1 to TRBJ2-5; 9 nucleotides align to TRBD1. From germline, CDR1 is SQVTM and CDR2 ANQGSEA. The CDR3 is made up of 14 amino acids. Losses at the gene ends were 4 bases for V and 5 bases for J; bases not matched to a gene: 8. DNA for the CDR3: TGCAGCGTTGTAGGGACAGGGCTGGGGGAGACCCAGTACTTC. Residues: CSVVGTGLGETQYF.

This clonotype was detected only a few times. The chain has TRBV30 and TRBJ1-4; weak D call: TRBD1 (5 bases). This CDR3 is built from 14 residues. CDR1 is GTSNPN, CDR2 SVGIG, per germline (reference sequence). V gave up 2 bases and J gave up 5 bases, with 12 bases separating them. CDR3 DNA sequence: TGTGCCTGGAGTTGGGGGGACGGGAATGAAAAACTGTTTTTT. Residues: CAWSWGDGNEKLFF.

This chain connects TRBV4-3 to TRBJ1-1; D may be TRBD1 (6 bases). The CDR3 is made up of 15 amino acids. Germline CDR1 is LGHNA and CDR2 is YSLEER. V gave up 1 base and J gave up 5 bases, with 14 bases separating them. The CDR3 DNA sequence: TGCGCCAGCAGCCAAGTTAACAGGGTTGGGACTGAAGCTTTCTTT. It encodes CASSQVNRVGTEAFF.

The rearrangement joins TRBV11-3 to TRBJ2-1, with D possibly matching TRBD2 (6 bases). The germline gives CDR1 SGHNT, CDR2 YENEEA. The CDR3 runs to 14 residues. V gave up 5 bases and J gave up 8 bases, with 16 bases separating them. The CDR3 coding sequence is TGTGCCAGCAGCCACCGGGACTTCCTCGATGAGCAGTTCTTC. It specifies CASSHRDFLDEQFF.

This clonotype was seen only a few times. CDR3 bases: TGTGCCAGCAGTCTACAGGCCCTCGGGCAGTACTTC. Translating it yields CASSLQALGQYF. The genes are TRBV28 and TRBJ2-7; possibly TRBD1 for D (5 bases). V dropped 5 bases and J dropped 9 bases, with 14 bases sitting between them. Germline-derived CDR1 and CDR2 are MDHEN and SYDVKM. This CDR3 spans 12 amino acids.